Listed below are T cell receptor beta chains from one sample, sequenced in a study of T cells in Graves' hyperthyroidism and ophthalmopathy. MiXCR, applied by TCRdb to the multiplex PCR reads, yields one record per CDR3 protein. The sample holds fewer than 700,000 distinct CDR3 sequences, 15% to 20% seen once. The sample was blood. These receptors came from a woman aged 18-29 years with Graves' ophthalmopathy. CDR3s include the opening cysteine and the closing phenylalanine or tryptophan. The order of the fields is J gene, V gene, clone size, D gene, CDR3 DNA, CDR3 protein. The D gene is left open where the match is weak. For some rows the clone size is stated as once, few or many, or as a class when expanded; others skip it.

TRBJ2-2	TRBV11-2	many	-	TGTGCCAGCAGCTTAGAACTGGGCACCGGGGAGCTGTTTTTT	CASSLELGTGELFF
TRBJ1-1	TRBV6-5	many	-	TGTGCCAGCAGTTACGGGACAAACACTGAAGCTTTCTTT	CASSYGTNTEAFF
TRBJ2-1	TRBV5-1	many	-	TGCGCCAGCAGCTTGGATGCGATTTACAATGAGCAGTTCTTC	CASSLDAIYNEQFF
TRBJ2-1	TRBV5-1	few	TRBD2	TGCGCCAGCAGCTTGGGCAATAGCGGGAGGGCCGAGTTCTTC	CASSLGNSGRAEFF
TRBJ2-1	TRBV20-1	many	-	TGCAGTGCTAGAGATGAGCGGTCCGACTACAATGAGCAGTTCTTC	CSARDERSDYNEQFF
TRBJ1-1	TRBV27	-	-	TGTGCCAGCAGTAAACGGGGTACTAGAAACACTGAAGCTTTCTTT	CASSKRGTRNTEAFF
TRBJ2-2	TRBV20-1	-	-	TGCAGTGCTACGAACTTAGCGCCCGGGGAGCTGTTTTTT	CSATNLAPGELFF
TRBJ2-2	TRBV6-5	-	-	TGTGCCAGCAGTTACAGTTCTGGCCGGTACACCGGGGAGCTGTTTTTT	CASSYSSGRYTGELFF
TRBJ2-1	TRBV12-3/TRBV12-4	many	-	TGTGCCAGCAGTTTAGGGGGGGCTTTCGATGAGCAGTTCTTC	CASSLGGAFDEQFF
TRBJ1-3	TRBV12-3/TRBV12-4	many	-	TGTGCCAGCAGATCGCTCTCTGGAAACACCATATATTTT	CASRSLSGNTIYF
TRBJ2-1	TRBV6-2/TRBV6-3	many	-	TGTGCCAGCAGTTACTCGAGCTCTAGCCCGCGGAATGAGCAGTTCTTC	CASSYSSSSPRNEQFF
TRBJ2-7	TRBV13	many	-	TGTGCCAGCAGCTTAGGACAGTCCCCCTCCTACGAGCAGTACTTC	CASSLGQSPSYEQYF
TRBJ2-7	TRBV7-8	-	TRBD2	TGTGCCAGCAGCGCAGCCACTAGCGGGGGCAACTACGAGCAGTACTTC	CASSAATSGGNYEQYF
TRBJ2-3	TRBV29-1	-	-	TGCAGCGTTGCCCCCTCCTTCCGAGATACGCAGTATTTT	CSVAPSFRDTQYF
TRBJ2-7	TRBV6-2/TRBV6-3	many	-	TGTGCCAGCCTGTGGGCCTCGCAGGGCGAGCAGTACTTC	CASLWASQGEQYF
TRBJ2-2	TRBV29-1	many	-	TGCAGCGTTCGGGGACCATCCACCGCGAACACCGGGGAGCTGTTTTTT	CSVRGPSTANTGELFF
TRBJ2-1	TRBV5-1	few	TRBD2	TGCGCCAGCAGCAAAGGGACTAGCGGAAACAATGAGCAGTTCTTC	CASSKGTSGNNEQFF
TRBJ2-7	TRBV20-1	many	-	TGCAGTGCTAGCCCCGGGGGGCTTCGGGAGCAGTACTTC	CSASPGGLREQYF
TRBJ1-1	TRBV27	medium-sized	TRBD1	TGTGCCAGCAGGGGACAGGTGAACACTGAAGCTTTCTTT	CASRGQVNTEAFF
TRBJ1-2	TRBV30	many	-	TGTGCCTGGAGTGGGGACCCGGGTGGCTACACCTTC	CAWSGDPGGYTF
TRBJ2-7	TRBV18	many	-	TGTGCCAGCTCACCACCGTCAGGGGCCGAGCAGTACTTC	CASSPPSGAEQYF
TRBJ1-5	TRBV15	many	-	TGTGCCACCAGCAGAGATCGCGACAGGAGCAATCAGCCCCAGCATTTT	CATSRDRDRSNQPQHF
TRBJ2-6	TRBV20-1	-	TRBD1	TGCAGTGCTAGAGATCCCGGACAGGGAGCTGGGGCCAACGTCCTGACTTTC	CSARDPGQGAGANVLTF
TRBJ1-1	TRBV28	many	-	TGTGCCAGCAGTTTAACCCCGGGGGCAATATTTGAAGCTTTCTTT	CASSLTPGAIFEAFF
TRBJ1-6	TRBV6-5	-	-	TGTGCCAGCAGTTACTCGCTCGGACGTAATTCACCCCTCCACTTT	CASSYSLGRNSPLHF
TRBJ1-1	TRBV6-2/TRBV6-3	-	-	TGTGCCAGCAGTTACTCAGGGACGAACACTGAAGCTTTCTTT	CASSYSGTNTEAFF
TRBJ2-3	TRBV10-3	few	TRBD2	TGTGCCATCAGGAGCGGGGGGCCAGATACGCAGTATTTT	CAIRSGGPDTQYF
TRBJ2-5	TRBV27	many	-	TGTGCCAGCAGTTTAACCCCCGGGGAGACCCAGTACTTC	CASSLTPGETQYF
TRBJ2-7	TRBV7-9	-	-	TGTGCCAGCAGCCCAGGGGAGGGGGCCTCCTACGAGCAGTACTTC	CASSPGEGASYEQYF
TRBJ2-1	TRBV20-1	-	TRBD2	TGCAGTGCTAGAGATGACCAATTACTAGCGGGGGGGTACAATGAGCAGTTCTTC	CSARDDQLLAGGYNEQFF
TRBJ1-2	TRBV18	many	-	TGTGCCAGCTCACACGGGACTACTGGTGACTATGGCTACACCTTC	CASSHGTTGDYGYTF
TRBJ2-6	TRBV2	many	TRBD1	TGTGCCAGCATCCTGGACAGGCTCTTCTCTGGGGCCAACGTCCTGACTTTC	CASILDRLFSGANVLTF
TRBJ2-3	TRBV3-1	many	TRBD2	TGTGCCAGCAGCCCTTTAGCGGGAGTGGATACGCAGTATTTT	CASSPLAGVDTQYF
TRBJ1-1	TRBV6-1	few	-	TGTGCCAGCAGGGGCGAGGTAACTGAAGCTTTCTTT	CASRGEVTEAFF
TRBJ2-5	TRBV25-1	-	TRBD2	TGTGCCAGCAGTGAATACGGACTAGCGGGAGGGCTAAAAGGTTTGGGGGAGACCCAGTACTTC	CASSEYGLAGGLKGLGETQYF
TRBJ1-2	TRBV30	many	-	TGTGCCTGGAGTGAGGTACAGGGCTTTGGCTACACCTTC	CAWSEVQGFGYTF
TRBJ1-1	TRBV7-2	few	TRBD1	TGTGCCAGCAGCATCCGACAGGGGAAGAACACTGAAGCTTTCTTT	CASSIRQGKNTEAFF
TRBJ2-4	TRBV11-2	-	TRBD1	TGTGCCAGCAGTTATAAACGGGACAGCAAAAACATTCAGTACTTC	CASSYKRDSKNIQYF
TRBJ2-7	TRBV28	many	TRBD2	TGTGCCAGCAGCTTCGGGACTAGCGGGAGGACGAGGACCTACGAGCAGTACTTC	CASSFGTSGRTRTYEQYF
TRBJ1-3	TRBV7-2	few	-	TGTGCCAGCAGCTCCGAGGGGCAGGTCTCTGGAAACACCATATATTTT	CASSSEGQVSGNTIYF
TRBJ2-2	TRBV24-1	-	-	TGTGCCACCAGTGATTTAGGTTGGAACACCGGGGAGCTGTTTTTT	CATSDLGWNTGELFF
TRBJ2-7	TRBV7-4	many	-	TGTGCCGTCTTAAGGTCAAGCTCCTACGAGCAGTACTTC	CAVLRSSSYEQYF
TRBJ2-7	TRBV29-1	few	-	TGCAGCGTTCAGGCGGCTTCCTACGAGCAGTACTTC	CSVQAASYEQYF
TRBJ1-3	TRBV27	-	-	TGTGCCAGCAGTTTCAAGCCCCCAGGGTCTGGAGACACCATATATTTT	CASSFKPPGSGDTIYF